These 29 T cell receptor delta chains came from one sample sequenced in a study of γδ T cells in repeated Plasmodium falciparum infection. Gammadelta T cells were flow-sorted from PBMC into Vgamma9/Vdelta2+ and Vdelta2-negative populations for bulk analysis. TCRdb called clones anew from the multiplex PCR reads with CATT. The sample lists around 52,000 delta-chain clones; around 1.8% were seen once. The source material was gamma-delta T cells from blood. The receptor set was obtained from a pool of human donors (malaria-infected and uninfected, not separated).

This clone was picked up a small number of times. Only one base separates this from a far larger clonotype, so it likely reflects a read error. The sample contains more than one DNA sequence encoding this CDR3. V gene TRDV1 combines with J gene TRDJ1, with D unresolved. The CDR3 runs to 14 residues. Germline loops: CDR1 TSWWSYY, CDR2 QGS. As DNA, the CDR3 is TGTGCTCTTGACGCTCAAGGGTACACCGATAAGCTCATCTTT. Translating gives CALDAQGYTDKLIF.

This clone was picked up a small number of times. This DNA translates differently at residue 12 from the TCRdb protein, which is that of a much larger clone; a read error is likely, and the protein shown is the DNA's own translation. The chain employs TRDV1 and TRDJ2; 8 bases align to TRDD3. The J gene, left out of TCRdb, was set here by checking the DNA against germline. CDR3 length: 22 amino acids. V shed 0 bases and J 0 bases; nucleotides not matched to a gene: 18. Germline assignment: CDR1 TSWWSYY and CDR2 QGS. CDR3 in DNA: TGTGCTCTTGGGGAACTAGAGTGTACTGGGGGCCATAGACGAGCTTTGACAGCACAACTCTTCTTT. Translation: CALGELECTGGHRRALTAQLFF.

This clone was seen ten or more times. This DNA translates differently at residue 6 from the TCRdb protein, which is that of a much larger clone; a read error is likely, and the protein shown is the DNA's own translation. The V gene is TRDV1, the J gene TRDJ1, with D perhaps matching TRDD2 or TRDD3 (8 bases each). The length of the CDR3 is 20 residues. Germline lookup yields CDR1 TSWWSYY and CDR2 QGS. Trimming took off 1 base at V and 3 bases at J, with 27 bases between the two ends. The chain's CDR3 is CALGEQLFLHLGIPSDKLIF. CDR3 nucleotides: TGTGCTCTTGGGGAACAACTCTTCCTACATTTGGGGATACCTTCCGATAAACTCATCTTT.

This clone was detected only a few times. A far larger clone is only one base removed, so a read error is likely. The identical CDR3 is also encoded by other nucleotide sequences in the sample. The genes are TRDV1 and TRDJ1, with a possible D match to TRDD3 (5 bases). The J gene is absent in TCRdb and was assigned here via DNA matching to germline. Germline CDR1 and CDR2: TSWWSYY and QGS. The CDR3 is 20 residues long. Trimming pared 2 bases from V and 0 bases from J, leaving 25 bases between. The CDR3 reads CALGEKRRVCKWIYTDKLIF. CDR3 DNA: TGTGCTCTTGGGGAAAAAAGGCGAGTCTGTAAGTGGATATACACCGATAAACTCATCTTT.

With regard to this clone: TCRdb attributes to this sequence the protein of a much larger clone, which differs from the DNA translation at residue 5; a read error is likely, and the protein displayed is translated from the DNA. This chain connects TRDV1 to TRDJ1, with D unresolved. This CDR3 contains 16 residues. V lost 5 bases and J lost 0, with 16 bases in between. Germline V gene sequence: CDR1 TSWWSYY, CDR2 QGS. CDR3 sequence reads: CALGTEQPAYTDKLIF. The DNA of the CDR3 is TGTGCTCTTGGGACCGAACAGCCCGCATACACCGATAAACTCATCTTT.

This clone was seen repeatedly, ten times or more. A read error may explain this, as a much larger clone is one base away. DNA for the CDR3: TGTGCTCTTGGGGAACTAGAGGAAGTGCCCATGCCCCACTGGTACACCGATAAACTCATCTTT. Translating gives CALGELEEVPMPHWYTDKLIF. V and J are TRDV1 and TRDJ1; D is possibly TRDD3 (5 bases). Germline CDR1 is TSWWSYY and CDR2 is QGS. V lost 0 bases, J lost 0 bases, and 26 bases lay in between. The CDR3 contains 21 residues.

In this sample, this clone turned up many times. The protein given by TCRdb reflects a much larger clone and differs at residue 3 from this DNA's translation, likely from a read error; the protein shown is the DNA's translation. The CDR3 loop is CAPGELSGGILPVLELIF. CDR3 nucleotide sequence: TGTGCTCCTGGGGAACTATCAGGGGGGATACTCCCAGTGCTCGAACTCATCTTT. This chain uses TRDV1 with TRDJ1; 9 nucleotides match TRDD3. This CDR3 has 18 residues. Looked up from germline, CDR1 is TSWWSYY and CDR2 is QGS.

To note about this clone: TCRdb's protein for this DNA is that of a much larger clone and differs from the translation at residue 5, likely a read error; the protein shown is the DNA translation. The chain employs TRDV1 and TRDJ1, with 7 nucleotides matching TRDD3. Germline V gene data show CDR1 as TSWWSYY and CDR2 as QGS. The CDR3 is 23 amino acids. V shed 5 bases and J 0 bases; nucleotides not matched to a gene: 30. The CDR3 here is CALGTSSPGPILGTFHNTDKLIF. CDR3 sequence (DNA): TGTGCTCTTGGGACCTCTTCCCCCGGACCTATACTGGGGACGTTTCACAACACCGATAAACTCATCTTT.

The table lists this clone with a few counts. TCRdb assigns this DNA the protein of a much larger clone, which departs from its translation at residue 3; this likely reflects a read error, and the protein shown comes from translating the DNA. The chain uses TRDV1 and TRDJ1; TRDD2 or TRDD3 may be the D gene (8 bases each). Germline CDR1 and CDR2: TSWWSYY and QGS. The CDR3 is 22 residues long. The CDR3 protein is CAFGPPSLPMVLGGSTTDKLIF. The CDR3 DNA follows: TGTGCTTTTGGGCCACCAAGCCTTCCTATGGTACTGGGGGGGTCCACGACCGATAAACTCATCTTT.

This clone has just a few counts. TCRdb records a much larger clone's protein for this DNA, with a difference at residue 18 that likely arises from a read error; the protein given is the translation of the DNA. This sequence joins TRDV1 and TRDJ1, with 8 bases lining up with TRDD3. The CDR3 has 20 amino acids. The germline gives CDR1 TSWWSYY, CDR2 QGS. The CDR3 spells CALGEVRTLATGGYTDKPIF. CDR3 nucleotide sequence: TGTGCTCTTGGGGAAGTAAGGACGCTGGCCACTGGGGGTTACACCGATAAACCCATCTTT.

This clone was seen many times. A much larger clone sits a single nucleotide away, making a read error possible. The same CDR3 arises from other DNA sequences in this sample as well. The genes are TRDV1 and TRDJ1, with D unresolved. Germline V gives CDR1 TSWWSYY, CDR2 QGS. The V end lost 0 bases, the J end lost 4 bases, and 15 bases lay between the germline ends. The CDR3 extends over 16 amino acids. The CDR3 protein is CALGELLLGASDKLIF. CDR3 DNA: TGTGCTCTTGGGGAACTCCTATTGGGTGCTAGCGATAAACTCATCTTT.

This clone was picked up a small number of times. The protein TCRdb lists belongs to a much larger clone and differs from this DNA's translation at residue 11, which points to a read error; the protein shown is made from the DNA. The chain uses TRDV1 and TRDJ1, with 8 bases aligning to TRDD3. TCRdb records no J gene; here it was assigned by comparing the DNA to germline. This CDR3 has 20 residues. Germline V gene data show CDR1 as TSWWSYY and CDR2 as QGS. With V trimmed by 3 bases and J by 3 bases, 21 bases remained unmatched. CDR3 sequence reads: CALGDSYWGSAGVWPDKLIF. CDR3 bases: TGTGCTCTTGGGGATTCGTACTGGGGGTCCGCCGGAGTCTGGCCCGATAAACTCATCTTT.

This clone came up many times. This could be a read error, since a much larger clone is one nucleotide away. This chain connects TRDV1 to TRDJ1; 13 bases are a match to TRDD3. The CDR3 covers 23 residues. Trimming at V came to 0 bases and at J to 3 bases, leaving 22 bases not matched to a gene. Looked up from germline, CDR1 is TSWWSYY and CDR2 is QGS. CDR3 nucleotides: TGTGCTCTTGGGGAACTTATTGGTCTAGACACGTACTGGGGGATACGCTATGCCGATAAACTCATCTTT. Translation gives CALGELIGLDTYWGIRYADKLIF.

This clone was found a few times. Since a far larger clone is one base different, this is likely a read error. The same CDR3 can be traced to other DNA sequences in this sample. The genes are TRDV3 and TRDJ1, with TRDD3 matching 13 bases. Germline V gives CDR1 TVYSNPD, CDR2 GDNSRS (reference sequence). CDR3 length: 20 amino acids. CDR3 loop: CACKLPLQHWGIRSTDKLIF. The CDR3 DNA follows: TGTGCCTGCAAACTTCCTCTTCAGCACTGGGGGATACGGAGCACCGATAAGCTCATCTTT.

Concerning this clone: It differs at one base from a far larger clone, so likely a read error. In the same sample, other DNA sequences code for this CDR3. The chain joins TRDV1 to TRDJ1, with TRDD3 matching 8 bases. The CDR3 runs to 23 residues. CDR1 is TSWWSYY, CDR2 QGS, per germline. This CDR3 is CALGELFSKDRMGDPPYTDKLIF. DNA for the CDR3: TGTGCTCTTGGAGAACTATTTTCTAAGGATCGGATGGGGGATCCGCCTTACACCGATAAACTCATCTTT.

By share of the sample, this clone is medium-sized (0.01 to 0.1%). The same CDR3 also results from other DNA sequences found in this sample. CDR3 nucleotides: TGTGCCTGTGACCTAATACTGGGGGATACAGGATCCGATAAACTCATCTTT. Protein: CACDLILGDTGSDKLIF. The V gene is TRDV2, the J gene TRDJ1; TRDD3 matches at 12 bases. With V trimmed by 3 bases and J by 3 bases, 10 bases remained unmatched. The CDR3 is made up of 17 amino acids. Germline V gene sequence: CDR1 GEAIGNYY, CDR2 EKD.

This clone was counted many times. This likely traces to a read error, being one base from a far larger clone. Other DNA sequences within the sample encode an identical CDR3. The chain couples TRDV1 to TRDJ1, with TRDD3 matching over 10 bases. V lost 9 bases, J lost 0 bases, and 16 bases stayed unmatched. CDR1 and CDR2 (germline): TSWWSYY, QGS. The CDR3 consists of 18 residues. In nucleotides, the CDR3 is TGTGCTCTCGGGAGACCTTCAGTACTGGGGGATTACACCGATAAACTCATCTTT. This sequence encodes CALGRPSVLGDYTDKLIF.

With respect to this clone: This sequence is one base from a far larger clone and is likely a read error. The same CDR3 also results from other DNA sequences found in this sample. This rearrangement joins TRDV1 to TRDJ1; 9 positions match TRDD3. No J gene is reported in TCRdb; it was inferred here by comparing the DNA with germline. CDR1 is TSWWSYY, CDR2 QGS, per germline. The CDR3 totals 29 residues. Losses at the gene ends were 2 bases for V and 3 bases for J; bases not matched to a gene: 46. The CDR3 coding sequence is TGTGCTCTTGGGGAATTCATACAGTCCGAGCCCGGGGGATACTTCAAGGTCGAACCATTCCCTAATGTGGCCGATAAACTCATCTTT. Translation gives CALGEFIQSEPGGYFKVEPFPNVADKLIF.

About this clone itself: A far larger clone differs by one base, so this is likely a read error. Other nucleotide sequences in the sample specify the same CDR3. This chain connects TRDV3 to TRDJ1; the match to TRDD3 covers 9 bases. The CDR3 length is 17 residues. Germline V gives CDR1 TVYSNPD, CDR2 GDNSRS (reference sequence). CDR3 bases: TGTGCCTCCCCCCGTGGACTTTACTGGGGGAAGACCGATAAGCTCATCTTT. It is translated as CASPRGLYWGKTDKLIF.

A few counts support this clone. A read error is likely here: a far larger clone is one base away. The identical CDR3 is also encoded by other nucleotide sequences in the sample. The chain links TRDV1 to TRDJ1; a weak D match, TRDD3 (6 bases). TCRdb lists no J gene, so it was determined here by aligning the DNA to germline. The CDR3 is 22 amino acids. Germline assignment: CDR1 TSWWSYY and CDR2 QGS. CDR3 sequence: CALGERGSTFELWWGFVDKLIF. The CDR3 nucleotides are TGTGCCCTTGGGGAAAGGGGATCTACCTTTGAGTTGTGGTGGGGGTTTGTCGATAAACTCATCTTT.

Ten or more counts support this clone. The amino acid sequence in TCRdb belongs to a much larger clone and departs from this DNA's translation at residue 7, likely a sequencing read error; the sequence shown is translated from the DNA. The CDR3 spells CALGDTHVGDDKLIF. In DNA form, the CDR3 reads TGTGCTCTTGGGGATACCCATGTGGGGGACGATAAACTCATCTTT. The chain recombines TRDV1 with TRDJ1; 7 nucleotides match TRDD3. This CDR3 is 15 amino acids long. The germline V gene has CDR1 TSWWSYY and CDR2 QGS. V was clipped by 3 bases and J by 4 bases; unmatched bases: 8.

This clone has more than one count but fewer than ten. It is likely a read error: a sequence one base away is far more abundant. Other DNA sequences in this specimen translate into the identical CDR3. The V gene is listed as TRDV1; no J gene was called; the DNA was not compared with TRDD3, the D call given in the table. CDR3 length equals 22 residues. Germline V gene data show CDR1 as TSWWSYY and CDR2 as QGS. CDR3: CALGDPRLLSGGSSMYTDKLIF. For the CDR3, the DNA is TGTGCTCTTGGGGATCCAAGGTTGCTCTCCGGGGGATCCTCAATGTACACCGATAAGCTCATCTTT.

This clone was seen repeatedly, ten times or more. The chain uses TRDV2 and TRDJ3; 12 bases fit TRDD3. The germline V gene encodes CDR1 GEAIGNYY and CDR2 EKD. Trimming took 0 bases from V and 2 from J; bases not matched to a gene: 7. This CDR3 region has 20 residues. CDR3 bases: TGTGCCTGTGACACCGGTACTGGGGGATACTACCCCTGGGACACCCGACAGATGTTTTTC. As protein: CACDTGTGGYYPWDTRQMFF.

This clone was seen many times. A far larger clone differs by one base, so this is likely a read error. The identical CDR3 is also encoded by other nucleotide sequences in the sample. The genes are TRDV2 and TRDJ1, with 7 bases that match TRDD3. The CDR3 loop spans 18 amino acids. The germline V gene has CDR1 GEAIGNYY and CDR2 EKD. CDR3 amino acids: CACDTELFPLGDTDKLIF. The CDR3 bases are TGCGCCTGTGACACCGAACTCTTTCCCCTGGGGGACACCGATAAACTCATCTTT.

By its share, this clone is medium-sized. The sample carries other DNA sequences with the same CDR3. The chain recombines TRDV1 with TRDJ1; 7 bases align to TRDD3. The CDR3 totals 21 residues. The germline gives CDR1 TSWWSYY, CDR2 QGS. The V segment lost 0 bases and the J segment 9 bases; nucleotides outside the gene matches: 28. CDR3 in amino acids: CALGELAPRPSVWGSLFQLIF. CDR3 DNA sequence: TGTGCTCTTGGGGAACTAGCCCCTCGGCCTTCAGTCTGGGGGTCCCTGTTCCAACTCATCTTT.

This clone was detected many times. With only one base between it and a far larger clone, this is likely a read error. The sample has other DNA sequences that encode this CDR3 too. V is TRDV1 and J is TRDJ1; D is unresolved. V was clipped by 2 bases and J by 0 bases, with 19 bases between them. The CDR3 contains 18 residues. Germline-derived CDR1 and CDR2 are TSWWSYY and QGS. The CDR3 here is CALGEYVASAPYTDKLIF. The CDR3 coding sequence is TGTGCTCTTGGGGAATACGTAGCCTCGGCCCCGTACACCGATAAACTCATCTTT.

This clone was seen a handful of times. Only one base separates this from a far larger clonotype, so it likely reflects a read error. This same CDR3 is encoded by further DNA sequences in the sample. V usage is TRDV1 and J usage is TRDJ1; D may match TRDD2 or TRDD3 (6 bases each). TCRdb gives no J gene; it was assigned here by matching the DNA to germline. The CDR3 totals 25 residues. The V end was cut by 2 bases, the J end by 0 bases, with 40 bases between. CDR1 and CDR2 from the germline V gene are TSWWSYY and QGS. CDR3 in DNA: TGTGCTCTTGGGGAAGGGTTGCTATCCTACCGGCTGAGGGGGGAGTCTATTCCAAACACCGATAAACTCATCTTT. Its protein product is CALGEGLLSYRLRGESIPNTDKLIF.

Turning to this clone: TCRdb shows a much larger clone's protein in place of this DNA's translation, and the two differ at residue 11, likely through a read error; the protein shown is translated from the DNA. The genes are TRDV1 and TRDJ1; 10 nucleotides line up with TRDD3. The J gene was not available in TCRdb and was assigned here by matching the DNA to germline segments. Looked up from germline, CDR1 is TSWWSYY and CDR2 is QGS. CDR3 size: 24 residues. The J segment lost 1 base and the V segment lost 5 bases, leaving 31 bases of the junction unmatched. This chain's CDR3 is CALGILLGAFSRTGGFGSTDKLIF. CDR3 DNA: TGTGCTCTTGGGATTCTTCTAGGGGCCTTTTCTAGGACTGGGGGATTTGGAAGCACCGATAAACTCATCTTT.

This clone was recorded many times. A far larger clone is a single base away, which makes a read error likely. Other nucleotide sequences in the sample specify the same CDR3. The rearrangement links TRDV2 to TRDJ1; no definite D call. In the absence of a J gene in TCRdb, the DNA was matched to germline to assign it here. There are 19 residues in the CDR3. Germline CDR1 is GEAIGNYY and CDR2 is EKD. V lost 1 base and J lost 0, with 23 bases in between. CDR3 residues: CACDTVQKRKEENTDKLIF. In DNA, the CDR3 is TGTGCCTGTGACACGGTACAAAAACGTAAGGAAGAGAACACCGATAAACTCATCTTT.